This is a list of T cell receptor beta chains from one sample in a study of cytomegalovirus exposure and HLA in healthy donors. The table came from immunoSEQ multiplex PCR; TCRdb's copy has only in-frame clones and leaves some out. The table has just over 80,000 clones, around 96% seen once; the top ten hold 1.3%. The sample taken for sequencing was PBMCs. These receptors all stem from a woman aged 18-29 years in good health and CMV-seronegative. CDR3s include the opening cysteine and the closing phenylalanine or tryptophan.

V,J,length,CDR3
TRBV15,TRBJ1-2,17,CATSRGGGPDFPNGYTF
TRBV13,TRBJ2-4,15,CASSLRGQGWNIQYF
TRBV6-6,TRBJ2-2,15,CASSYLAGVTGELFF
TRBV5-1,TRBJ1-1,13,CASSPTGLTEAFF
TRBV19,TRBJ2-2,13,CASRGSNTGELFF
TRBV28,TRBJ2-7,12,CASSPTGTEQYF
TRBV7-9,TRBJ1-3,15,CASSPGTHSGNTIYF
TRBV19,TRBJ1-2,14,CASLPGQGVHGYTF
TRBV28,TRBJ2-3,14,CASSPRQGPDTQYF
TRBV5-6,TRBJ2-7,13,CASSLSGEGEQYF
TRBV28,TRBJ1-2,16,CASSQTTTGGNYGYTF
TRBV2,TRBJ2-1,14,CASGPIAGGNEQFF
TRBV10-3,TRBJ2-1,13,CAIGLADYNEQFF
TRBV27,TRBJ1-6,15,CASSLLTGMNSPLHF
TRBV7-9,TRBJ2-1,15,CASRRTSGTYNEQFF
TRBV28,TRBJ2-1,13,CASSVGVYNEQFF
TRBV23-1,TRBJ1-2,15,CASSQNGGKGYGYTF
TRBV9,TRBJ2-6,19,CASSVGTSGSGFWANVLTF
TRBV4-1,TRBJ1-5,13,CASSPTTGLTQHF
TRBV7-9,TRBJ2-1,12,CASSYIADEQFF
TRBV18,TRBJ1-3,16,CASSPTAGFRGNTIYF
TRBV11-2,TRBJ2-2,14,CASSLAGVTGELFF
TRBV5-1,TRBJ2-4,14,CASSQGHQENIQYF
TRBV9,TRBJ2-1,16,CASSGLAGRTYNEQFF
TRBV5-1,TRBJ2-5,15,CASSLDNPRGETQYF
TRBV6-5,TRBJ1-1,14,CASSRGVDVTEAFF
TRBV5-1,TRBJ2-1,18,CASSLGGTSGSGSDEQFF
TRBV25-1,TRBJ1-5,15,CASPRGGGSNQPQHF
TRBV14,TRBJ2-5,14,CASSLYSGQETQYF
TRBV19,TRBJ2-1,12,CATDGGGGVQFF
TRBV29-1,TRBJ2-3,12,CSGGLDTDTQYF
TRBV10-3,TRBJ2-7,17,CAISDNPGQGGSYEQYF
TRBV4-1,TRBJ2-5,17,CASSQGSSGRVGETQYF
TRBV11-2,TRBJ2-7,15,CASSLGSGSKLEQYF
TRBV5-4,TRBJ2-1,17,CASSLAGLAYPTNEQFF
TRBV30,TRBJ1-1,13,CAWSQTGGPEAFF
TRBV5-8,TRBJ2-7,16,CASSPPEGQVPYEQYF
TRBV6-1,TRBJ2-1,18,CASSATTTLAGGPHEQFF
TRBV2,TRBJ2-3,11,CASTPRDTQYF
TRBV19,TRBJ1-5,15,CASSSPDRYVQPQHF